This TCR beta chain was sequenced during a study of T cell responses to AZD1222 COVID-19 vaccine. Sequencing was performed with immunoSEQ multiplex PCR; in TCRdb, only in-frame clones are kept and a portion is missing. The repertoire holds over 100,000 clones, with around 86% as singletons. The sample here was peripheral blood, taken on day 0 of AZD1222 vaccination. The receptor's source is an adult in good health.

The CDR3 region has the DNA TGTGCCTGGACCCTGGGGGTGGGAAACACCATATATTTT. This encodes CAWTLGVGNTIYF. The chain has TRBV30 and TRBJ1-3, with D maybe TRBD1 (5 bases). The CDR3 is made up of 13 amino acids. Per the germline V gene, CDR1 is GTSNPN and CDR2 is SVGIG (reference sequence). Trimming pared 4 bases from V and 4 bases from J, leaving 11 bases between.